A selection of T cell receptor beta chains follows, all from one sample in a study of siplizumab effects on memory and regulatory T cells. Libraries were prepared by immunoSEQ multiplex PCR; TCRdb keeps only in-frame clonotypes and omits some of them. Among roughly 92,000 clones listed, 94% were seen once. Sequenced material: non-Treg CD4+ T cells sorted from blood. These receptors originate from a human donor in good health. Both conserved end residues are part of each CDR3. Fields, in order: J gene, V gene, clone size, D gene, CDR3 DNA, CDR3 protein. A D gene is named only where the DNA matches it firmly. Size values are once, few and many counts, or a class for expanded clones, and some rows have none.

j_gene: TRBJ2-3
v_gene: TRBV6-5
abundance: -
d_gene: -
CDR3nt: TGTGCCAGCCGTAGTTGGAGCACAGATACGCAGTATTTT
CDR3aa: CASRSWSTDTQYF

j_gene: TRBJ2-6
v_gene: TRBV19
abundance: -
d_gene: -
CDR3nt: TGTGCCAGTAGTATCCCGGGACTTCGTGGTGGGGCCAACGTCCTGACTTTC
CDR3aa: CASSIPGLRGGANVLTF

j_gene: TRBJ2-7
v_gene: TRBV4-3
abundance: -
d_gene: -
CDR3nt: TGCGCCAGCAGCCAAGATTCAGGCCCCTCCTACGAGCAGTACTTC
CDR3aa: CASSQDSGPSYEQYF

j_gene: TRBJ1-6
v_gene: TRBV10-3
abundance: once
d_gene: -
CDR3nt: TGTGCCATCAGTTCAGGGGTTCGTAATTCACCCCTCCACTTT
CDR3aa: CAISSGVRNSPLHF

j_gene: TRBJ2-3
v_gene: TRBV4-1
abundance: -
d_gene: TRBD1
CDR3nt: TGCGCCAGCAGCCGACAGGGGACAGATACGCAGTATTTT
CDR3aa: CASSRQGTDTQYF

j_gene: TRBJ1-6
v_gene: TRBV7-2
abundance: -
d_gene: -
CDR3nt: TGTGCCAGCAGCTTAGCGCAGACGGTTAATTCACCCCTCCACTTT
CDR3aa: CASSLAQTVNSPLHF

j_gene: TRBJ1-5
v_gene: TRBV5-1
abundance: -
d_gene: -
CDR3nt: TGCGCCAGCAGTACCGGGGAGGTAGGCCAGCCCCAGCATTTT
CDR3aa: CASSTGEVGQPQHF

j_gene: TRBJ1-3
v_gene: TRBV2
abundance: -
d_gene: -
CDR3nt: TGTGCCAGCAGTGAAGCGCTTATTGGGGTAGTGCAGGCAAGCTCTGGAAACACCATATATTTT
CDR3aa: CASSEALIGVVQASSGNTIYF

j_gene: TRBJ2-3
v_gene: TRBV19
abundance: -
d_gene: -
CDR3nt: TGTGCCAGTAGTACTACCCCGTCCGGGAACACTCAGTATTTT
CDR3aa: CASSTTPSGNTQYF

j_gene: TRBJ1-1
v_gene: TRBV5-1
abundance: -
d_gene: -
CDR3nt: TGCGCCAGCAGCTTGGTCGGGGGAAAGACTGAAGCTTTCTTT
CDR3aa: CASSLVGGKTEAFF

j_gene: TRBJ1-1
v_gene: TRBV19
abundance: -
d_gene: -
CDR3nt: TGTGCCAGTAGTATCACAGGGCTGAACACTGAAGCTTTCTTT
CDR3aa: CASSITGLNTEAFF

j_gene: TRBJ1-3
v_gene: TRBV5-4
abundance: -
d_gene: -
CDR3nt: TGTGCCAGCAGCTTAGCCTCTGGAAACACCATATATTTT
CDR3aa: CASSLASGNTIYF

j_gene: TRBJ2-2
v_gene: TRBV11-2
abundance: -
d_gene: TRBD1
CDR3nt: TGTGCCAGCAGCTCTTACAGGGGCACCGGGGAGCTGTTTTTT
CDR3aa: CASSSYRGTGELFF

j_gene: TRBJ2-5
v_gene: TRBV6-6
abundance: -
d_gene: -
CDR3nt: TGTGCCAGCAGCGGGGCTGCGAAAGAGACCCAGTACTTC
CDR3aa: CASSGAAKETQYF

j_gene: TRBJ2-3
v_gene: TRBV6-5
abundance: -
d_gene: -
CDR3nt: TGTGCCAGCAGCCCCCTAACTATCGGAGATACGCAGTATTTT
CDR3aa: CASSPLTIGDTQYF

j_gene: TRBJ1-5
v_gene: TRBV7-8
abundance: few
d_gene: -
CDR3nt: TGTGCCAGCAGCACCCGACAGAATAGCAATCAGCCCCAGCATTTT
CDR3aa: CASSTRQNSNQPQHF

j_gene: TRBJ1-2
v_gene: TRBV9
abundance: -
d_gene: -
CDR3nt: TGTGCCAGCAGCGTAGACACAGGCATCACCGCGTTTGGCTACACCTTC
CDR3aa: CASSVDTGITAFGYTF

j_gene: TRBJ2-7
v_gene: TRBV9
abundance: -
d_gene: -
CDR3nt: TGTGCCAGCAGCGCCCGGGACGGATCCTACGAGCAGTACTTC
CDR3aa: CASSARDGSYEQYF

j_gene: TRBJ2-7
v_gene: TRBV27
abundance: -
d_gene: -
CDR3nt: TGTGCCAGCAGTCAACGGGACTTCACCATCGGCTACGAGCAGTACTTC
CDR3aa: CASSQRDFTIGYEQYF

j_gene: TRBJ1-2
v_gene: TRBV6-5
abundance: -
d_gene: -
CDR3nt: TGTGCCAGCAGTTATCTCTTAGGGGGGAACTATGGCTACACCTTC
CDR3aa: CASSYLLGGNYGYTF

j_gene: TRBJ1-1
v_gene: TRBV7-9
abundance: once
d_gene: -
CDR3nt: TGTGCCAGCAGCTTCGGTCCAGGAGCGAACACTGAAGCTTTCTTT
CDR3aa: CASSFGPGANTEAFF

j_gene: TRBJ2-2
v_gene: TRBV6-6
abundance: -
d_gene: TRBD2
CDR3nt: TGTGCCAGCATCCAACTAGCGGGGGTTAACGGGGAGCTGTTTTTT
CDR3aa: CASIQLAGVNGELFF

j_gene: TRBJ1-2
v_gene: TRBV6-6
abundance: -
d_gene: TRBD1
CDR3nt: TGTGCCAGCAGCCCCGACAGGGCCTCCCAGGGCTACACCTTC
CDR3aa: CASSPDRASQGYTF

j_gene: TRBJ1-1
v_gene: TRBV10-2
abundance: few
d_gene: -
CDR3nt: TGCGCCAGCAGTGAGACAGAATTTAACACTGAAGCTTTCTTT
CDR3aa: CASSETEFNTEAFF

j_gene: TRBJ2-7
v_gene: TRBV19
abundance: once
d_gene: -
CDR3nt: TGTGCCAGTAGTGTCACCGTTGGCTACGAGCAGTACTTC
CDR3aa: CASSVTVGYEQYF

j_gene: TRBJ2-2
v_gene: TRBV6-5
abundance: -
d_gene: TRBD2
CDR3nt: TGTGCCAGCAGGTCGGGACTATACACCGGGGAGCTGTTTTTT
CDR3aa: CASRSGLYTGELFF

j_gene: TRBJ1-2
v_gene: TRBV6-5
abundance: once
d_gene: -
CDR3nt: TGTGCCAGCACGAGGGGCTATGGCTACACCTTC
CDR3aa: CASTRGYGYTF

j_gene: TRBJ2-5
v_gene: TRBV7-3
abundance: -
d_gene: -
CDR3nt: TGTGCCAGCAGCTCCACAGGGTTGGAGACCCAGTACTTC
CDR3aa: CASSSTGLETQYF

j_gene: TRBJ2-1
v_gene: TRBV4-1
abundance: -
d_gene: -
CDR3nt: TGCGCCAGCAGCCGGGATATGGATGAGCAGTTCTTC
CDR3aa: CASSRDMDEQFF

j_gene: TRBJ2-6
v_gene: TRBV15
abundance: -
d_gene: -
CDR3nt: TGTGCCACCAGCGACGAGGCTGGGGCCAACGTCCTGACTTTC
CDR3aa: CATSDEAGANVLTF

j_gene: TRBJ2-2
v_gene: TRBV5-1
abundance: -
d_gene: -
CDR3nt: TGCGCCAGCAGCCTCCGGACGGGGGACACCGGGGAGCTGTTTTTT
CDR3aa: CASSLRTGDTGELFF

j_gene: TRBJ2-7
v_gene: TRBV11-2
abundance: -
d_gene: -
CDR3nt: TGTGCCAGCAGACTACCGGGACGGTTATACGAGCAGTACTTC
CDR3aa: CASRLPGRLYEQYF

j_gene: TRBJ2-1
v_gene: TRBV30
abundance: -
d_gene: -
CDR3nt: TGTGCCTGGAGTGAGGCCGTAGTCTCCTACAATGAGCAGTTCTTC
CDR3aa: CAWSEAVVSYNEQFF

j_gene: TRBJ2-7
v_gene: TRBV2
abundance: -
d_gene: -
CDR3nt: TGTGCCAGCAGTGGAAACAGCTACGAGCAGTACTTC
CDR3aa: CASSGNSYEQYF

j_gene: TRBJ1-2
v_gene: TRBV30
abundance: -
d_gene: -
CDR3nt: TGTGCCTGGAGTTCAGGGATTGACTATGGCTACACCTTC
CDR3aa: CAWSSGIDYGYTF

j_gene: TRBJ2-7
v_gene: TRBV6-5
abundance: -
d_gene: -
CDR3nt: TGTGCCACCTCTAAAGTGGGGACGGGCACCTACGAGCAGTACTTC
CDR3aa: CATSKVGTGTYEQYF

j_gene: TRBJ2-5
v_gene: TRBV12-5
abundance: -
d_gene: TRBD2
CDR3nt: TGTGCTAGTGGTTCTAGCGGGACGCAGACCCAGTACTTC
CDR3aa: CASGSSGTQTQYF

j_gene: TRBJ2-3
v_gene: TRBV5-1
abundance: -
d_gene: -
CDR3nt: TGCGCCAGCAGCCAAAGGGCCAGTAGCACAGATACGCAGTATTTT
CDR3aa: CASSQRASSTDTQYF

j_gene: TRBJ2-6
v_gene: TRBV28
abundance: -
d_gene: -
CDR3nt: TGTGCCAGCAGTTCAGGGAGCTCTGGGGCCAACGTCCTGACTTTC
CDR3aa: CASSSGSSGANVLTF

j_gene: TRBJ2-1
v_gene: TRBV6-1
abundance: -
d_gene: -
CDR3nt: TGTGCCAGCAGCGGGGCGTCCTACAATGAGCAGTTCTTC
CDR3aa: CASSGASYNEQFF

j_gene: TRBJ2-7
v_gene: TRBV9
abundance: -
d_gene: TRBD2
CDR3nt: TGTGCCAGCAGCTTAGGCGGGGCGGGAGGTTGGGACTTCGAGCAGTACTTC
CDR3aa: CASSLGGAGGWDFEQYF

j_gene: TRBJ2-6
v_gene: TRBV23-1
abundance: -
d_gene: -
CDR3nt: TGCGCCAGCAGTCAATTACAGGGCCTCGCTACTGGGGCCAACGTCCTGACTTTC
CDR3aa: CASSQLQGLATGANVLTF

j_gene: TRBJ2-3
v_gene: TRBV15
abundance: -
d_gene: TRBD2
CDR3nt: TGTGCCACCAGCATGGGACTAGCGGGGGGCGCAGATACGCAGTATTTT
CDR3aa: CATSMGLAGGADTQYF

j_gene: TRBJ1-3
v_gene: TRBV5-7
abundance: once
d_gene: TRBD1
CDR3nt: TGTGCCAGCAGCTTGCGACAGGGTTTTGGAAACACCATATATTTT
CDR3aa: CASSLRQGFGNTIYF

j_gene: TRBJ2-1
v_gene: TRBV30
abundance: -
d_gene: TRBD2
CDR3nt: TGTGCCTGGAGTGTACGGGGGCTAGCGGGTAGAAATGAGCAGTTCTTC
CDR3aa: CAWSVRGLAGRNEQFF